Reported below is one T cell receptor (beta chain). The sample comes from a study of human T cells and chemical hapten exposure. Overall study context: Diphenylcyclopropenone, dosed weekly to the scalp, was given to patients throughout the approximately 25-week study.

The CDR3 runs 15 residues. Germline V lookup: CDR1 MGHRA, CDR2 YSYEKL. The V and J ends lost 0 bases and 1 base respectively, with 7 bases between them. Stated time point: patch test 1, 2 weeks after DPC sensitization. The treatment is: therapeutic diphenylcyclopropenone sensitization with weekly scalp DPC. Single cDNA molecules in the library carried unique molecular identifiers attached during preparation. TCRdb reanalysed the RACE reads using MiXCR and keeps one entry per CDR3 protein. The table lists 90,000 to 120,000 distinct CDR3 sequences, roughly 9.6% of them singletons. The source is a woman aged 40 to 50 with alopecia areata. Some clones in this sample may be carry-over from other donors' samples. The chain carries TRBV4-1 and TRBJ1-5; D uncertain. The sample in question was whole blood, obtained in connection with sensitization to the hapten diphenylcyclopropenone (DPC). The DNA of the CDR3 is TGCGCCAGCAGCCAAGAGAGGGAAAGCAATCAGCCCCAGCATTTT. Translating gives CASSQERESNQPQHF.